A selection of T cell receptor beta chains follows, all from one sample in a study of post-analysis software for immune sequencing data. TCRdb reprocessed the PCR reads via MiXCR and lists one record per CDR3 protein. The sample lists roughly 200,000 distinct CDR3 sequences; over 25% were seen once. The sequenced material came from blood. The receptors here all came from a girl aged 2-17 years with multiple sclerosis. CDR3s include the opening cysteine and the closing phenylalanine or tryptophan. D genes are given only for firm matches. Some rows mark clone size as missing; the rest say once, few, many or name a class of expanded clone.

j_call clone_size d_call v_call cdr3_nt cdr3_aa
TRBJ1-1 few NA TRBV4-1 TGCGCCAGCAGCCAAGGGTTTTCTATGAACACTGAAGCTTTCTTT CASSQGFSMNTEAFF
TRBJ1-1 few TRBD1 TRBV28 TGTGCCAGCAGTACGCTAGGGACAGGGAAGGGAGCTTTCTTT CASSTLGTGKGAFF
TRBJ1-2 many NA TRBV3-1 TGTGCCAGCAGCCAAGAGCCGGACTATGGCTACACCTTC CASSQEPDYGYTF
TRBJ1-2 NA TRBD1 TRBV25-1 TGTGCCAGCAGTGAAGGAGGCAGGGGGTTTGGTGGCTACACCTTC CASSEGGRGFGGYTF
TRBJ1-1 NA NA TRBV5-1 TGCGCCAGCGGAGACGCTCGGAACACTGAAGCTTTCTTT CASGDARNTEAFF
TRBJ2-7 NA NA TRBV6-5 TGTGCCAGCAGTCTTCCGGGGACATCTAGCCCATACGAGCAGTACTTC CASSLPGTSSPYEQYF
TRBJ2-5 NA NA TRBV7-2 TGTGCCAGCAGCGCATCCGGACAGCAAGGGACCCAGTACTTC CASSASGQQGTQYF
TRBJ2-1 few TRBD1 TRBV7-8 TGTGCCAGCAGCCAAGAACCTGGACAGGGAGACAATGAGCAGTTCTTC CASSQEPGQGDNEQFF
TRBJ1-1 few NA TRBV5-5 TGTGCCAGCAGCTTTGGCCCCGGCAGGGGCCACACTGAAGCTTTCTTT CASSFGPGRGHTEAFF
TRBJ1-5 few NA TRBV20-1 TGCAGTGCTAATATAGGACAGAGCAATCAGCCCCAGCATTTT CSANIGQSNQPQHF
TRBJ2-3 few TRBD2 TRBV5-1 TGCGCCAGTCGCCGGACTAGCGGGACCGCCACAGATACGCAGTATTTT CASRRTSGTATDTQYF
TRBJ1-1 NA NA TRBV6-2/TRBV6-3 TGTGCCAGCAGTTACTACCCATCGGTTGAAGCTTTCTTT CASSYYPSVEAFF
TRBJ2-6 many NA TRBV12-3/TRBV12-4 TGTGCCAGCAGTTTGGAAGGAAGTAGCTCTGGGGCCAACGTCCTGACTTTC CASSLEGSSSGANVLTF
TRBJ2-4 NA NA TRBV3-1 TGTGCCAGCAGCCAAGACGGCAGGGGGAGGGAGCAGTACTTC CASSQDGRGREQYF